This entry lists 10 T cell receptor beta chains sequenced from one sample in a study of human T cells and chemical hapten exposure. Each CDR3 protein is one row after TCRdb ran MiXCR on the RACE reads. The sample has about 37,000 distinct CDR3 sequences; 5% to 8% are singletons. Time point meaning: patch test 1, 2 weeks after DPC sensitization. As for treatment: therapeutic diphenylcyclopropenone sensitization with weekly scalp DPC. RNA extraction used unfractionated whole blood as the source of total RNA. Material: whole blood, obtained in connection with sensitization to the hapten diphenylcyclopropenone (DPC). The receptors shown here come from a woman aged 25 to 45 with alopecia areata. Some clones in this sample may be carry-over from other donors' samples.

In this sample, this clonotype turned up a few times. The CDR3 spells CASSPSRLAGYQETQYF. In DNA form, the CDR3 reads TGTGCCAGCAGTCCCTCAAGACTAGCGGGTTACCAAGAGACCCAGTACTTC. The chain carries TRBV28 and TRBJ2-5; 10 bases match TRBD2. In germline, CDR1 is MDHEN, CDR2 SYDVKM. The CDR3 is 17 amino acids. Losses at the gene ends were 5 bases for V and 0 bases for J; bases not matched to a gene: 9.

This clonotype was detected many times. The V and J genes are TRBV5-1 and TRBJ1-6; D uncertain. Trimming cost V 1 base and J 7 bases, with 12 bases left between them. Germline lookup yields CDR1 SGHRS and CDR2 YFSETQ. The CDR3 spans 15 residues. The CDR3 loop reads CASSLWSGVNSPLHF. The CDR3 region has the DNA TGCGCCAGCAGCTTGTGGTCCGGGGTCAATTCACCCCTCCACTTT. Supplemented by reference TRBV5-1 and TRBJ1-6, the full variable domain reads KAGVTQTPRYLIKTRGQQVTLSCSPISGHRSVSWYQQTPGQGLQFLFEYFSETQRNKGNFPGRFSGRQFSNSRSEMNVSTLELGDSALYLCASSLWSGVNSPLHFGNGTRLTVT.

This rearrangement joins TRBV6-5 to TRBJ2-7; D tentatively reads TRBD1 or TRBD2 (6 bases each). Germline V lookup: CDR1 MNHEY, CDR2 SVGAGI. V gave up 0 bases and J gave up 2 bases, with 11 bases separating them. The CDR3 is 15 residues long. CDR3 in amino acids: CASSYSVGGTYEQYF. The DNA of the CDR3 is TGTGCCAGCAGTTACTCCGTAGGGGGGACCTACGAGCAGTACTTC.

In its sample, this clonotype was seen a few times. The CDR3 sequence: CAWSVMSYEQYF. CDR3 in DNA: TGTGCCTGGAGTGTAATGTCCTACGAGCAGTACTTC. The rearrangement uses TRBV30 and TRBJ2-7; D is uncertain. The CDR3 sequence is 12 residues long. V lost 0 bases, J lost 1 base, and 4 bases lay in between. Germline CDR1 reads GTSNPN; CDR2 reads SVGIG (reference sequence).

The chain employs TRBV7-9 and TRBJ2-1, with TRBD2 matching over 10 bases. CDR1 and CDR2 from the germline V gene are SEHNR and FQNEAQ (reference sequence). Losses at the gene ends were 0 bases for V and 10 bases for J; bases not matched to a gene: 3. The CDR3 is 14 amino acids. Here the CDR3 reads CASSLALAGSEQFF. In DNA, the CDR3 is TGTGCCAGCAGCTTAGCACTAGCGGGGAGCGAGCAGTTCTTC.

This clonotype came up many times. The chain recombines TRBV5-1 with TRBJ1-2; D not certain. The V end lost 2 bases, the J end lost 2 bases, and 10 bases lay between the germline ends. This CDR3 contains 14 residues. Germline V CDR1 and CDR2: SGHRS, YFSETQ. CDR3 in DNA: TGCGCCAGCAGCTTAGGCAATTGGAACTATGGCTACACCTTC. This sequence encodes CASSLGNWNYGYTF. Looking up the rest from reference TRBV5-1 and TRBJ1-2 gives the full variable domain: KAGVTQTPRYLIKTRGQQVTLSCSPISGHRSVSWYQQTPGQGLQFLFEYFSETQRNKGNFPGRFSGRQFSNSRSEMNVSTLELGDSALYLCASSLGNWNYGYTFGSGTRLTVV.

This clonotype was detected many times. CDR3 protein: CAWSRDRGGNQPQHF. Written as DNA, the CDR3 is TGTGCCTGGAGTAGAGACAGGGGGGGCAATCAGCCCCAGCATTTT. The genes are TRBV30 and TRBJ1-5, with TRBD1 matching 9 bases. CDR1 GTSNPN and CDR2 SVGIG come from the germline V gene (reference sequence). The CDR3 has 15 amino acids. Germline trimming cut 2 bases from V and 2 bases from J; bases unmatched to any gene: 4.

The chain links TRBV7-9 to TRBJ2-3; D remains ambiguous. Germline assignment: CDR1 SEHNR and CDR2 FQNEAQ (reference sequence). CDR3 length: 13 amino acids. The V end lost 6 bases, the J end lost 6 bases, and 13 bases lay between the germline ends. CDR3 nucleotides: TGTGCCAGCAGGCTCACTGCCGACGATACGCAGTATTTT. Encoded protein: CASRLTADDTQYF.

CDR3 sequence: CASSFFQAYIHADTQYF. The CDR3 DNA follows: TGTGCCAGCAGCTTTTTTCAGGCCTATATTCACGCAGATACGCAGTATTTT. The V gene is TRBV11-2, the J gene TRBJ2-3; D is uncertain. V was shortened by 3 bases and J by 4 bases, with 20 bases between the two germline ends. This CDR3 is 17 amino acids long. The germline gives CDR1 SGHAT, CDR2 FQNNGV.

This clonotype came up many times. The J gene is TRBJ1-4, the V gene TRBV20-1; D is possibly TRBD1 (5 bases). This CDR3 comprises 14 residues. Deletions cut 6 bases from V and 8 bases from J, with 19 bases between. Germline V CDR1 and CDR2: DFQATT, SNEGSKA (reference sequence). The CDR3 coding sequence is TGCAGTGCCGCCACCCGGGGCGGAGGGGAAAAACTGTTTTTT. This encodes CSAATRGGGEKLFF.